This passage covers 7 T cell receptor beta chains from one sample sequenced in a study of cytomegalovirus exposure and HLA in healthy donors (dated by TCRdb to 2017 to 2019). Library preparation used the immunoSEQ multiplex PCR assay. A mixture of 60 forward primers for TCR Vbeta segments and 13 reverse primers for TCR Jbeta segments was used in the multiplex PCR. Sourced from immuneACCESS, this table was stored by TCRdb with only in-frame sequences that have V and J called. A share of the clones is absent; for the studies checked, an unresolved V gene accounts for under half, and the remainder has no known explanation. The sample table lists under 150,000 clones, around 82% of them with a count of one. In total, the top ten clones hold around 1.2% of the sample. Sequences were obtained from PBMCs. The receptors were gathered from a man aged 50-59 years in good health and CMV-seronegative.

The chain has TRBV5-6 and TRBJ2-1; the D gene is possibly TRBD2 (6 bases). CDR1 SGHDT and CDR2 YYEEEE come from the germline V gene. V lost 5 bases and J lost 10, with 13 bases in between. There are 12 residues in the CDR3. The chain's CDR3 is CASSLAGREQFF. Here the CDR3 DNA reads TGTGCCAGCAGTCTTGCGGGACGCGAGCAGTTCTTC.

This chain uses TRBV7-9 with TRBJ2-7, with D maybe TRBD1 (6 bases). The V gene's germline CDR1 is SEHNR and CDR2 FQNEAQ (reference sequence). The CDR3 sequence is 17 residues long. V gave up 7 bases and J gave up 5 bases, with 27 bases separating them. CDR3 sequence reads: CASTLRAETGEVDEQYF. CDR3 DNA: TGTGCCAGCACCCTTCGGGCCGAGACAGGAGAAGTAGACGAGCAGTACTTC.

The DNA of the CDR3 is TGTGCCATCAGAGGAAGTAGCGGGAGGGCCCCAGAGACCCAGTACTTC. It specifies CAIRGSSGRAPETQYF. The V and J genes are TRBV10-3 and TRBJ2-5, with TRBD2 matching over 11 bases. The CDR3 is made up of 16 amino acids. The germline gives CDR1 ENHRY, CDR2 SYGVKD. The V gene end was trimmed by 6 bases and the J gene end by 4 bases; junction bases not matched to a gene: 10.

This clone turned up a few times. J is TRBJ2-2 and V is TRBV19; D is possibly TRBD2 (6 bases). With 1 base removed from V and 5 bases from J, the gap between germline ends came to 11 bases. The CDR3 is made up of 15 amino acids. Germline V gene sequence: CDR1 LNHDA, CDR2 SQIVND (reference sequence). For the CDR3, the DNA is TGTGCCAGTAGTATAGGGTTTAGCGGAACCGGGGAGCTGTTTTTT. Its translation is CASSIGFSGTGELFF.

V is TRBV4-1 and J is TRBJ2-7; weak D call: TRBD2 (6 bases). In germline, CDR1 is MGHRA, CDR2 YSYEKL. The CDR3 runs to 16 residues. The V gene lost 0 bases and the J gene lost 4 bases, with 16 bases spanning the gap. This CDR3 is CASSQEPPGTSYEQYF. As DNA, the CDR3 is TGCGCCAGCAGCCAAGAGCCGCCTGGGACTTCATACGAGCAGTACTTC.

Here the CDR3 reads CASSRTALEQYF. CDR3 nucleotides: TGTGCCAGCAGCCGGACAGCTCTGGAGCAGTACTTC. The chain couples TRBV11-2 to TRBJ2-7, with TRBD1 as a possible D gene (6 bases). The CDR3 consists of 12 residues. The V end was cut by 5 bases, the J end by 7 bases, with 12 bases between. Germline V CDR1 and CDR2: SGHAT, FQNNGV.

The rearrangement uses TRBV19 and TRBJ2-1; 7 bases line up with TRBD2. The germline CDR1 and CDR2 sequences are LNHDA and SQIVND (reference sequence). This CDR3 is built from 16 residues. Trimming cost V 2 bases and J 4 bases; bases outside gene matches: 8. CDR3 in amino acids: CASSISGLADYNEQFF. The CDR3 nucleotides are TGTGCCAGTAGTATAAGCGGTCTAGCGGATTACAATGAGCAGTTCTTC.